This T cell receptor beta chain comes out of a study of blood T cell repertoires in COVID-19. Overall study: The United States, Italy and Spain supplied acute and convalescent COVID-19 samples. T cells, B-cell-depleted T cells, or PBMCs supplied cDNA or gDNA.

In the study's own analysis: Cell counts per sample came from amplifying reference gene primers. The table came from immunoSEQ multiplex PCR; TCRdb's copy has only in-frame clones and leaves some out. That table gives V, J and clone size, and the DNA gave D and trimming. The sample consists of 70,000 to 90,000 clones, around nine tenths of them appearing once. J gave up 4 bases and V 4 bases, and 6 bases lay outside the gene matches. Germline CDR1 reads SGHNT; CDR2 reads YENEEA. This CDR3 region has 17 residues. Sequencing input: peripheral blood. This clonotype originated in a man aged 55 to 70 with acute or convalescent COVID-19. The chain recombines TRBV11-3 with TRBJ2-1, with TRBD2 matching over 14 bases. The CDR3 spells CASSSGLAGGRYNEQFF. CDR3 sequence (DNA): TGTGCCAGCAGCTCCGGACTAGCGGGGGGTAGATACAATGAGCAGTTCTTC.